This T cell receptor beta chain stems from a study of blood T cell repertoires in COVID-19. Recovered status applied to Cohort 3 donors who had two consecutive negative PCRs. It also applied to those with clearance or with symptom resolution. The protocol was immunoSEQ multiplex PCR, while the TCRdb copy is restricted to in-frame clones and leaves out a portion. Among more than 150,000 clones listed, roughly four fifths were seen once. This sequence originates from a man aged 40-55 years who had recovered from COVID-19. The sequenced sample consisted of PBMCs or T cells enriched from blood (not recorded which).

CDR3 in DNA: TGCGCCAGCAGCCCTAGGGAGAGCTCCTATAATTCACCCCTCCACTTT. The encoded protein is CASSPRESSYNSPLHF. The V and J genes are TRBV4-3 and TRBJ1-6; D is ambiguous. From germline, CDR1 is LGHNA and CDR2 YSLEER. The CDR3 is made up of 16 amino acids. The ends were cut back, 4 bases at V and 0 bases at J, with 10 bases in the middle.